Listed below are T cell receptor beta chains from one sample, sequenced in a study of response to subunit inactivated influenza vaccine. TCRdb reanalysed the RT-PCR reads using MiXCR and keeps one entry per CDR3 protein. The table shows about 570,000 distinct CDR3 sequences, with 11% occurring only once. This sample was also put to use in a study of T cells expressing NK-cell markers.

The sequencing used PBMCs from blood, collected on the day of vaccination. The receptors shown here come from a man aged 50 to 60 who received an inactivated influenza vaccine. Both conserved end residues are part of each CDR3. The D gene is left open where the match is weak. Clone size is given for some rows only: seen once, a few or many times, or a class if the clone is expanded.

D gene | J gene | clone size | V gene | CDR3 DNA | CDR3 protein
TRBD2 | TRBJ2-1 | . | TRBV4-3 | TGCGCCAGCAGCCAAGAAGTCGGCACTAGCGGGAATGAGCAGTTCTTC | CASSQEVGTSGNEQFF
TRBD1 | TRBJ2-7 | many | TRBV15 | TGTGCCACCAGCAAGACAGGGGGGTCCTACGAGCAGTACTTC | CATSKTGGSYEQYF
TRBD2 | TRBJ2-1 | . | TRBV6-5 | TGTGCCAGCAGTTACGGGACTAGCGCCAATGAGCAGTTCTTC | CASSYGTSANEQFF
. | TRBJ2-7 | many | TRBV6-1 | TGTGCCAGCAGTAGGCTCCCGGACACCTCCTACGAGCAGTACTTC | CASSRLPDTSYEQYF
. | TRBJ2-3 | few | TRBV5-1 | TGCGCCAGCAGCTTGGGCGAGGCAGATACGCAGTATTTT | CASSLGEADTQYF
. | TRBJ2-7 | few | TRBV28 | TGTGCCAGCAGCACAACGGTAGTCGAGGAGCAGTACTTC | CASSTTVVEEQYF
TRBD2 | TRBJ2-3 | . | TRBV7-8 | TGTGCCAGCAGCCGTAGCGGGGGGACAGATACGCAGTATTTT | CASSRSGGTDTQYF
. | TRBJ2-3 | few | TRBV27 | TGTGCCAGCCGACCCTCCCCCAGGACTTTCACAGATACGCAGTATTTT | CASRPSPRTFTDTQYF
. | TRBJ2-1 | few | TRBV7-9 | TGTGCCAGCAGCGGCGGGTCCAGGGCCTACAATGAGCAGTTCTTC | CASSGGSRAYNEQFF
. | TRBJ2-7 | few | TRBV20-1 | TGCAGTGCTAGCGACCAGATTGTAGGCGAGCAGTACTTC | CSASDQIVGEQYF
TRBD1 | TRBJ2-7 | . | TRBV9 | TGTGCCAGCAGCGAAAGAACCGGGACAGGGTGGAACGAGCAGTACTTC | CASSERTGTGWNEQYF
TRBD2 | TRBJ2-3 | few | TRBV28 | TGTGCCAGCAGTCCCGGGGGCGGGGGGAGCACAGATACGCAGTATTTT | CASSPGGGGSTDTQYF
. | TRBJ2-7 | many | TRBV5-1 | TGCGCCAGCAGCTCGGGAGTAGCCTACGAGCAGTACTTC | CASSSGVAYEQYF
TRBD2 | TRBJ2-2 | few | TRBV28 | TGTGCCAGCATAGGGACTAGCGGGAGGGTGAACACCGGGGAGCTGTTTTTT | CASIGTSGRVNTGELFF
TRBD1 | TRBJ1-6 | . | TRBV30 | TGTGCCTGGAAGACGGGACAGGTATCCTATAATTCACCCCTCCACTTT | CAWKTGQVSYNSPLHF
. | TRBJ2-3 | . | TRBV20-1 | TGCAGTGCTAAAGCCATAGGCGGGAGCACAGATACGCAGTATTTT | CSAKAIGGSTDTQYF
TRBD2 | TRBJ2-7 | . | TRBV20-1 | TGCAGTGTTAGAAAGCGGGAGGTATCCTACGAGCAGTACTTC | CSVRKREVSYEQYF
. | TRBJ1-4 | many | TRBV4-2 | TGTGCCAGCAGCCAAGGGGACTCGGTCGGTGAAAAACTGTTTTTT | CASSQGDSVGEKLFF
TRBD2 | TRBJ2-7 | few | TRBV7-9 | TGTGCCAGCAGCTCGGAACTAGCGGCCCACGAGCAGTACTTC | CASSSELAAHEQYF
. | TRBJ1-2 | . | TRBV28 | TGTGCCAGCAGTTTGGGCCGTTCGGACTATGGCTACACCTTC | CASSLGRSDYGYTF
TRBD2 | TRBJ2-7 | . | TRBV29-1 | TGCAGCGTTGAATTGACTAGCGGAATCGGGTACGAGCAGTACTTC | CSVELTSGIGYEQYF
TRBD1 | TRBJ1-5 | . | TRBV12-3/TRBV12-4 | TGTGCCAGCAGTTTGGGGCTTACAGGGGGGCGTCAGCCCCAGCATTTT | CASSLGLTGGRQPQHF
. | TRBJ1-1 | few | TRBV28 | TGTGCCAGCAGTTTACGACCCCCAGGAGCTTTCTTT | CASSLRPPGAFF
. | TRBJ2-5 | . | TRBV5-1 | TGCGCCAGCAGCTACCCCTTGGGTGGAGAGACCCAGTACTTC | CASSYPLGGETQYF
. | TRBJ1-6 | few | TRBV27 | TGTGCCACCAGAGGTTTTCTCAGGGGACCTAATTCACCCCTCCACTTT | CATRGFLRGPNSPLHF
. | TRBJ2-2 | . | TRBV25-1 | TGTGCCAGCATGGGGATTGGGACCGGGGAGCTGTTTTTT | CASMGIGTGELFF
TRBD1 | TRBJ2-3 | few | TRBV7-3 | TGTGCCAGCAGCTTATTGGGACAGGGAGCCGATACGCAGTATTTT | CASSLLGQGADTQYF
. | TRBJ1-4 | . | TRBV7-2 | TGTGCCAGCAGCTTAGCTAACAGTTTTAATGAAAAACTGTTTTTT | CASSLANSFNEKLFF
TRBD2 | TRBJ2-7 | few | TRBV3-1 | TGTGCCAGCAGCCAAGGTCGCGGGGGGTACTACGAGCAGTACTTC | CASSQGRGGYYEQYF
TRBD1 | TRBJ2-7 | . | TRBV12-3/TRBV12-4 | TGTGCCAGCACTTCCTTTGTGGACAGGGGGACCGAGCAGTACTTC | CASTSFVDRGTEQYF
. | TRBJ2-3 | . | TRBV5-6 | TGTGCCAGCAGCTTGGCAGGGTGGACAGATACGCAGTATTTT | CASSLAGWTDTQYF
. | TRBJ2-3 | many | TRBV11-2 | TGTGCCAGCAGCTATGACTATGGCGCAGATACGCAGTATTTT | CASSYDYGADTQYF
. | TRBJ2-5 | few | TRBV7-8 | TGTGCCAGCAGCTTAGATTTTAGGAGACCGAACCAAGAGACCCAGTACTTC | CASSLDFRRPNQETQYF
. | TRBJ1-2 | . | TRBV28 | TGTGCCAGCAGTTTCCCTAGTAGAAGCTATGGCTACACCTTC | CASSFPSRSYGYTF
TRBD1 | TRBJ2-2 | . | TRBV5-1 | TGCGCCAGCAGCTCACCGACAGGGGGGTTGACCGGGGAGCTGTTTTTT | CASSSPTGGLTGELFF
. | TRBJ2-5 | . | TRBV9 | TGTGCCAGCAGCGACGAGGCAGGGTTAACGAAGACCCAGTACTTC | CASSDEAGLTKTQYF
. | TRBJ1-5 | . | TRBV11-2 | TGTGCCAGCAGCTTAGGACTGGGCGAGAAAGAGCCCCAGCATTTT | CASSLGLGEKEPQHF
. | TRBJ1-1 | many | TRBV10-3 | TGTGCCATCAGCGGGGGATTGGGATCGAACACTGAAGCTTTCTTT | CAISGGLGSNTEAFF
TRBD2 | TRBJ2-5 | few | TRBV4-2 | TGTGCCAGCAGCTATAGCGGGGGGGCCAGGGAGACCCAGTACTTC | CASSYSGGARETQYF
. | TRBJ2-5 | few | TRBV7-2 | TGTGCCAGCAGCTTAATAAGGGTCGAGACCCAGTACTTC | CASSLIRVETQYF
. | TRBJ2-2 | few | TRBV12-3/TRBV12-4 | TGTGCCAGCACTACCCAGGGGTACTACACCGGGGAGCTGTTTTTT | CASTTQGYYTGELFF
TRBD1 | TRBJ2-4 | few | TRBV10-3 | TGTGCCATCAGTAGACAGGGGAGCATTCAGTACTTC | CAISRQGSIQYF